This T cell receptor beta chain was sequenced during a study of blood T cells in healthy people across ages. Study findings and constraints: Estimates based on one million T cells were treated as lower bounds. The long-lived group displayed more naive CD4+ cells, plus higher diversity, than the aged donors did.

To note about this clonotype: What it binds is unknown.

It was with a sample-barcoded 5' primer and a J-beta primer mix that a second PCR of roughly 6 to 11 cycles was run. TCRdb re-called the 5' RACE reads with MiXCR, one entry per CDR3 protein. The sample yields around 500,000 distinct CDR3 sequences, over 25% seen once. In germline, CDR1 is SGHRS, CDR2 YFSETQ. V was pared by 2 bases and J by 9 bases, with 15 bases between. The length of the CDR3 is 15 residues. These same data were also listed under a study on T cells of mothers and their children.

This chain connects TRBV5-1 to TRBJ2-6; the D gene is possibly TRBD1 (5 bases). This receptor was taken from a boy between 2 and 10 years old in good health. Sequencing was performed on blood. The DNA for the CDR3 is TGCGCCAGCAGCTTTTCGACAGTTCAGGGCAACGTCCTGACTTTC. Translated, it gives CASSFSTVQGNVLTF.